This T cell receptor beta chain was recorded in a study of T cells in Graves' hyperthyroidism and ophthalmopathy. Study-level results: Using 13 V-J features, a model discriminated ophthalmopathy from stable hyperthyroidism.

Remarks on this clonotype: What it binds is not known.

The CDR3 spans 15 residues. CDR1 is LNHDA and CDR2 is SQIVND in the germline V gene (reference sequence). The germline V and J ends were trimmed by 5 bases and 0 bases, with 14 bases remaining between them. Researchers amplified the TCR beta CDR3 regions from RNA transcripts. HTBI primers were employed in a first-round RT-PCR of the TCR CDR3. MiXCR was run by TCRdb on the multiplex PCR reads, yielding one entry per CDR3 protein. This table holds hundreds of thousands of distinct CDR3 sequences, approximately 14% found once. Material for sequencing was blood. The chain employs TRBV19 and TRBJ2-7; possibly TRBD2 for D (6 bases). The clonotype comes from a woman between 18 and 30 years old with Graves' hyperthyroidism. The CDR3, as DNA: TGTGCCAGTAGTCCCGGGGACTCGCGCTCCTACGAGCAGTACTTC. It is translated as CASSPGDSRSYEQYF.